Detailed here is one T cell receptor beta chain. The study drew participants aged 18 to 89 years from about two dozen US areas. The length of the CDR3 is 19 residues. V shed 0 bases, J shed 0 bases, and the junction held 7 bases outside the gene matches. CDR1 and CDR2 (germline): SGHTA, FQGNSA. In the authors' methods: Amplifying reference gene primers gave estimates of nucleated cell counts. Profiling relied on immunoSEQ multiplex PCR, and the TCRdb table lists in-frame clones only, not all of them. The V and J calls and clone size come from that table; D and trimming were worked out from the DNA. The data show roughly 300,000 clones, roughly 93% seen once. The data were obtained in a study of blood T cell repertoires in COVID-19. Across the study: COVID-19 samples from acute and convalescent phases originated in the United States, Italy and Spain.

This chain links TRBV7-2 with TRBJ2-6; 8 bases are shared with TRBD2. The material sequenced was PBMCs or T cells enriched from blood (not recorded which). The TCR sequence derives from a woman between 35 and 50 years old with acute COVID-19. The CDR3 sequence is CASSLALLAGTSGANVLTF. The CDR3 DNA follows: TGTGCCAGCAGCTTAGCGCTTTTAGCGGGAACCTCTGGGGCCAACGTCCTGACTTTC.